These 23 T cell receptor beta chains came from one sample sequenced in a study of read filtering for tumor transcriptome and immune sequencing. Molecular barcoded adaptors covering alpha/delta and beta/gamma chains were used on 400 ng RNA. TCRdb itself ran the reads through MiXCR, one entry per CDR3 protein. The sample lists approximately 58,000 distinct CDR3 sequences, roughly 19% occurring once. Sequenced: a population of CD138-negative cells sorted from bone marrow. These receptors all stem from a donor aged 40 or older with multiple myeloma.

The chain employs TRBV4-2 and TRBJ1-2; tentative D call: TRBD1 (6 bases). The CDR3 totals 16 residues. Germline V CDR1 and CDR2: LGHNA, YNFKEQ. V was trimmed by 0 bases and J by 3 bases, leaving 14 bases between them. DNA for the CDR3: TGTGCCAGCAGCCAAGATCTAGGGGGGCAGTACTATGGCTACACCTTC. Its translation: CASSQDLGGQYYGYTF.

The table lists this clonotype with many counts. V usage is TRBV12-3 or TRBV12-4 and J usage is TRBJ2-1; 7 bases match TRBD1. The CDR3 loop spans 15 amino acids. V lost 5 bases and J lost 10; bases outside the gene matches: 14. CDR3 bases: TGTGCCAGCAGTCGGGACAGTCGAGATACCGACGAGCAGTTCTTC. Protein sequence: CASSRDSRDTDEQFF.

The sample holds many counts of this clonotype. The chain recombines TRBV5-1 with TRBJ2-5; 7 bases are a match to TRBD2. The CDR3 covers 12 residues. With V trimmed by 4 bases and J by 5 bases, 2 bases remained unmatched. Germline V CDR1 and CDR2: SGHRS, YFSETQ. The CDR3 region is CASSVGGETQYF. The DNA for the CDR3 is TGCGCCAGCAGCGTGGGAGGGGAGACCCAGTACTTC.

The table lists this clonotype with many counts. The V gene is TRBV20-1, the J gene TRBJ2-3; D may correspond to TRBD1 or TRBD2 (5 bases each). The CDR3 totals 16 residues. Germline loops: CDR1 DFQATT, CDR2 SNEGSKA (reference sequence). Between the trimmed V and J ends, which lost 5 bases and 0 bases, there was a span of 18 bases. CDR3 residues: CSAPKQAGSSTDTQYF. The DNA for the CDR3 is TGCAGTGCTCCTAAACAAGCAGGGAGCAGCACAGATACGCAGTATTTT.

This clonotype came up many times. The chain uses TRBV28 and TRBJ1-2; TRBD1 matches at 10 bases. The CDR3 consists of 13 residues. The V gene end was trimmed by 4 bases and the J gene end by 8 bases; junction bases not matched to a gene: 4. Germline CDR1 MDHEN, CDR2 SYDVKM. This CDR3 is CASSSDRGLGYTF. As DNA, the CDR3 is TGTGCCAGCAGTTCCGACAGGGGGCTAGGCTACACCTTC.

The V gene is TRBV19, the J gene TRBJ2-3, with 8 bases lining up with TRBD1. J gave up 2 bases and V 7 bases, and 5 bases lay outside the gene matches. Germline CDR1 reads LNHDA; CDR2 reads SQIVND (reference sequence). CDR3 length: 14 amino acids. The CDR3 nucleotides read TGTGCCAGTATGGGACAGGACAACACAGATACGCAGTATTTT. Amino acid sequence: CASMGQDNTDTQYF. The variable domain in full, with the rest retrieved from reference TRBV19 and TRBJ2-3, is DGGITQSPKYLFRKEGQNVTLSCEQNLNHDAMYWYRQDPGQGLRLIYYSQIVNDFQKGDIAEGYSVSREKKESFPLTVTSAQKNPTAFYLCASMGQDNTDTQYFGPGTRLTVL.

The chain uses TRBV11-2 and TRBJ2-7; 7 nucleotides agree with TRBD2. V lost 5 bases to trimming and J lost 6 bases; unmatched junction nucleotides: 10. CDR3 length equals 14 residues. The V gene's germline CDR1 is SGHAT and CDR2 FQNNGV. The CDR3 reads CASSNTVTSIEQYF. CDR3 coding DNA: TGTGCCAGCAGCAACACAGTGACTAGCATCGAGCAGTACTTC.

Only one count was recorded for this clonotype. This may come from a read error, since a much larger clone is one base off. The gene calls are TRBV10-2 and TRBJ1-4; D remains ambiguous. This CDR3 contains 12 residues. Germline-derived CDR1 and CDR2 are WSHSY and SAAADI. The CDR3 loop is CASGVEGEKLLF. Written as DNA, the CDR3 is TGCGCCAGCGGAGTCGAGGGTGAAAAACTGCTTTTT.

This clonotype was seen ten or more times. The chain links TRBV28 to TRBJ2-7, with a possible D match to TRBD2 (7 bases). The CDR3 extends over 15 amino acids. Looked up from germline, CDR1 is MDHEN and CDR2 is SYDVKM. V was clipped by 4 bases and J by 4 bases, with 17 bases between them. The CDR3 sequence is CASSSPQGREYEQYF. DNA for the CDR3: TGTGCCAGCAGTTCCCCCCAGGGGAGGGAATACGAGCAGTACTTC. Full variable domain (rest looked up from reference TRBV28 and TRBJ2-7): DVKVTQSSRYLVKRTGEKVFLECVQDMDHENMFWYRQDPGLGLRLIYFSYDVKMKEKGDIPEGYSVSREKKERFSLILESASTNQTSMYLCASSSPQGREYEQYFGPGTRLTVT.

Many counts were recorded for this clonotype. The chain is built from TRBV20-1 and TRBJ1-1; possibly TRBD1 for D (5 bases). The CDR3 has 14 residues. Germline V gene lookup returns CDR1 DFQATT and CDR2 SNEGSKA (reference sequence). The ends were cut back, 3 bases at V and 3 bases at J, with 14 bases in the middle. The CDR3 sequence is CSASTGEVDTEAFF. The CDR3 coding sequence is TGCAGTGCTAGTACGGGGGAAGTGGACACTGAAGCTTTCTTT.

V and J are TRBV6-1 and TRBJ1-5; the match to TRBD1 covers 10 bases. CDR1 is MNHNS and CDR2 is SASEGT in the germline V gene. The V and J ends lost 6 bases and 6 bases, in that order; junction bases with no gene match: 11. The CDR3 is 16 residues long. DNA of the CDR3: TGTGCCAGCAGCCTTACCCGGGGACAGGGGAGTCAGCCCCAGCATTTT. Protein: CASSLTRGQGSQPQHF.

This clonotype has at least ten counts. V and J are TRBV19 and TRBJ1-2; D perhaps matches TRBD1 (6 bases). This CDR3 is 13 amino acids long. Germline CDR1 is LNHDA and CDR2 is SQIVND (reference sequence). V lost 11 bases and J 8 bases, leaving 21 bases between the germline ends. CDR3 protein: CASLGGTTRGYTF. The CDR3 region has the DNA TGTGCCTCCCTCGGAGGGACAACGAGGGGCTACACCTTC.

Regarding this clonotype: No conserved phenylalanine or tryptophan is present at the end of the CDR3, so a read error is the likely explanation. This chain connects TRBV10-2 to TRBJ1-5, with D possibly matching TRBD1 (5 bases). This CDR3 comprises 13 residues. Germline-derived CDR1 and CDR2 are WSHSY and SAAADI. V shed 6 bases and J shed 7 bases, with 13 bases lying between them. The CDR3 nucleotides read TGCGCCAGCAGGGAACAGGCAGGGCAGCCCCAGCATTCT. Translated, it gives CASREQAGQPQHS.

This clonotype occurred many times. The chain carries TRBV29-1 and TRBJ1-5, with D maybe TRBD1 (6 bases). V was shortened by 4 bases and J by 5 bases, with 15 bases between the two germline ends. The CDR3 sequence is 14 residues long. Germline V CDR1 and CDR2: SQVTM, ANQGSEA. The CDR3 DNA sequence: TGCAGCGTTGCAGAGAACAGGGTAGATCAGCCCCAGCATTTT. It encodes CSVAENRVDQPQHF.

A remark on this clonotype: A much larger clone is a single base away; this may be a read error. The V and J genes are TRBV4-2 and TRBJ2-7; D may be TRBD1 or TRBD2 (5 bases each). CDR1 is LGHNA, CDR2 YNFKEQ, per germline. The CDR3 is made up of 15 amino acids. Trimming left V 0 bases short and J 3 bases short, with 12 bases between. The CDR3 DNA sequence: TGTGCCAGCAGCCAAGATCGGGGCTACTACTACGAGCAGTACTTC. This translates into CASSQDRGYYYEQYF.

This clonotype was picked up many times. The rearrangement joins TRBV29-1 to TRBJ2-1; 8 positions match TRBD1. Germline V gene lookup returns CDR1 SQVTM and CDR2 ANQGSEA. With V trimmed by 7 bases and J by 2 bases, 4 bases remained unmatched. CDR3 length: 13 residues. DNA for the CDR3: TGCAGCGCCAGGACAGGGACCTACAATGAGCAGTTCTTC. This encodes CSARTGTYNEQFF.

This clonotype was detected ten times or more. CDR3 DNA sequence: TGTGCCACCAGTGACCCGACAGTCTCTGGGGCCAACGTCCTGACTTTC. It encodes CATSDPTVSGANVLTF. The genes are TRBV24-1 and TRBJ2-6; D possibly corresponds to TRBD1 (5 bases). The CDR3 contains 16 residues. The germline V gene has CDR1 KGHDR and CDR2 SFDVKD. Trimming took 4 bases from V and 0 from J, leaving 9 bases between them.

This clonotype was observed many times. This chain joins TRBV5-5 and TRBJ2-1; TRBD2 matches 12 bases. The ends lost 3 bases at V and 6 bases at J; junction bases unmatched: 7. Per the germline V gene, CDR1 is SGHKS and CDR2 is YYEKEE (reference sequence). The CDR3 consists of 16 residues. This chain's CDR3 is CASSSGLAGGPNEQFF. As DNA, the CDR3 is TGTGCCAGCAGCTCGGGGCTAGCGGGGGGGCCCAATGAGCAGTTCTTC.

This clonotype was counted at least ten times. This chain connects TRBV18 to TRBJ2-1; possibly TRBD1 for D (6 bases). The CDR3 is 12 amino acids. Germline values: CDR1 KGHSH, CDR2 LQKENI. The V end lost 6 bases, the J end lost 5 bases, and 8 bases lay between the germline ends. In DNA, the CDR3 is TGTGCCAGCTCTACAGGGAACAATGAGCAGTTCTTC. This translates into CASSTGNNEQFF.

To note about this clonotype: Just one base apart from a much larger clone, this may be a read error. This sequence joins TRBV2 and TRBJ2-7; possibly TRBD1 or TRBD2 for D (6 bases each). The germline V gene encodes CDR1 SNHLY and CDR2 FYNNEI. CDR3 size: 13 residues. For the CDR3, the DNA is TGTACCAGCAGGGGAGGCTGGGACGTCGAGCAGTACTTC. This codes for CTSRGGWDVEQYF.

This clonotype appeared a few times. The chain recombines TRBV14 with TRBJ1-1; D gene uncertain. CDR3 size: 14 residues. Trimming pared 0 bases from V and 4 bases from J, leaving 9 bases between. The V gene's germline CDR1 is SGHDN and CDR2 FVKESK. The CDR3 loop is CASSQDRSGTEAFF. The CDR3 region has the DNA TGTGCCAGCAGCCAAGATCGGAGCGGCACTGAAGCTTTCTTT. The full variable domain, with the rest looked up from reference TRBV14 and TRBJ1-1, is EAGVTQFPSHSVIEKGQTVTLRCDPISGHDNLYWYRRVMGKEIKFLLHFVKESKQDESGMPNNRFLAERTGGTYSTLKVQPAELEDSGVYFCASSQDRSGTEAFFGQGTRLTVV.

This clonotype was detected ten times or more. The V call is TRBV24-1, the J call TRBJ2-2; 8 bases line up with TRBD2. Germline CDR1 and CDR2: KGHDR and SFDVKD. The CDR3 sequence is 15 residues long. V shed 4 bases, J shed 3 bases, and the junction held 3 bases outside the gene matches. The DNA of the CDR3 is TGTGCCACCAGTGAAGAGCGGGGGTACACCGGGGAGCTGTTTTTT. Translated, it gives CATSEERGYTGELFF.

This clonotype has only a few counts. A read error may produce the germline difference seen at one junction end. The chain joins TRBV29-1 to TRBJ2-3, with a weak D call TRBD2 (5 bases). Germline V gene lookup returns CDR1 SQVTM and CDR2 ANQGSEA. The CDR3 has 14 amino acids. CDR3 region: CSVDLAGIADTQYF. The CDR3 DNA follows: TGTAGCGTTGACCTAGCCGGGATCGCAGATACGCAGTATTTT.